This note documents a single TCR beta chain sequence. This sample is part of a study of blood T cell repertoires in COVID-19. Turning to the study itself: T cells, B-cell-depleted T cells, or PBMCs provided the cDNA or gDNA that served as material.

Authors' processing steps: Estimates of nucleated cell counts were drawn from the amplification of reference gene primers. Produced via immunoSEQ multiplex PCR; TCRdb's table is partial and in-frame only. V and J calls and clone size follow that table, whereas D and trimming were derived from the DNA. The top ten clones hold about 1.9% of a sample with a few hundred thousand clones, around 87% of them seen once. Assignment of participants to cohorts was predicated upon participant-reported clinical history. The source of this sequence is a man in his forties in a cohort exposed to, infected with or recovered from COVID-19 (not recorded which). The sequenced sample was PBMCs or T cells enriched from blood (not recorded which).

The CDR3: CASSRTGNTEAFF. The CDR3 nucleotides read TGTGCCAGCAGCCGAACGGGGAACACTGAAGCTTTCTTT. The chain recombines TRBV9 with TRBJ1-1; D is unclear. The CDR3 contains 13 residues. V lost 4 bases, J lost 1 base, and 8 bases lay in between. Germline loops: CDR1 SGDLS, CDR2 YYNGEE. The variable domain in full, completed from reference TRBV9 and TRBJ1-1, reads DSGVTQTPKHLITATGQRVTLRCSPRSGDLSVYWYQQSLDQGLQFLIQYYNGEERAKGNILERFSAQQFPDLHSELNLSSLELGDSALYFCASSRTGNTEAFFGQGTRLTVV.